This T cell receptor beta chain was sequenced during a study of OX40 agonist ivuxolimab in advanced cancers. Study-level findings and limits: Compared with CD4+, CD8+ T cells on average had more expanded clones. Some of the lowest clonal expansion was seen in partial responders at 0.1-3.0 mg/kg.

The cohort excluded patients with autoimmune disease history or systemic immunosuppression. The timepoints at which blood was sampled were baseline, cycle 4 day 1, and cycle 7 day 1. Profiled with immunoSEQ multiplex PCR; TCRdb holds only in-frame clones, not every one. Among about 59,000 clones listed, about 90% were seen once. Germline assignment: CDR1 MNHNY and CDR2 SVGAGI (reference sequence). The CDR3 sequence is 16 residues long. J gave up 4 bases and V 7 bases, and 12 bases lay outside the gene matches. Remarks on this clone: Its antigen is not known.

The sequencing here drew on CD4+ or CD8+ T cells sorted from blood, taken in a trial of the OX40 agonist ivuxolimab. The chain joins TRBV6-6 to TRBJ2-3; 9 positions agree with TRBD2. This receptor was identified in an adult with an advanced solid tumor such as melanoma, head and neck, liver or kidney cancer. The CDR3 region is CASTSSLAGDPDTQYF. CDR3 nucleotides: TGTGCCAGCACCTCATCTTTAGCGGGAGATCCAGATACGCAGTATTTT.